These 10 T cell receptor beta chains share one sample of origin, sequenced in a study of blood T cell repertoires in COVID-19 (TCRdb year 2020). Libraries came from the immunoSEQ multiplex PCR assay. As stored in TCRdb, this immuneACCESS dataset retains in-frame rearrangements with V and J assigned. A fraction of the clones does not appear; measured against another copy, unresolved V genes explain less than half of the discrepancy, and the remainder lacks a known reason. The sample contains almost 100,000 clones, 86% of them found a single time. The top ten constitute under 13% of the sample. The sequencing input was peripheral blood. Every receptor here comes from a middle-aged man with acute or convalescent COVID-19.

The chain carries TRBV5-1 and TRBJ1-4, with a possible D match to TRBD1 (6 bases). The CDR3 spans 13 residues. Germline V CDR1 and CDR2: SGHRS, YFSETQ. V lost 3 bases and J 13 bases, leaving 16 bases between the germline ends. The CDR3 is CASSWGGLGGLFF. The CDR3 coding sequence is TGCGCCAGCAGCTGGGGGGGCCTAGGTGGACTGTTTTTT.

The chain carries TRBV7-9 and TRBJ2-7; 9 bases map to TRBD2. This CDR3 is 19 amino acids long. Germline values: CDR1 SEHNR, CDR2 FQNEAQ (reference sequence). The V and J ends lost 5 bases and 2 bases, in that order; junction bases with no gene match: 19. CDR3 in amino acids: CASSADEREDFRAAYEQYF. DNA for the CDR3: TGTGCCAGCAGCGCCGATGAGCGGGAGGATTTTCGTGCAGCCTACGAGCAGTACTTC.

This clone was seen a single time. This chain connects TRBV4-2 to TRBJ2-7; 10 bases are a match to TRBD1. The CDR3 loop spans 15 amino acids. Trimming took 3 bases from V and 5 from J; bases not matched to a gene: 7. CDR1 and CDR2 from the germline V gene are LGHNA and YNFKEQ. The CDR3 loop reads CASSHSGTGVDEQYF. The CDR3 nucleotides are TGTGCCAGCAGCCACTCCGGGACAGGGGTGGACGAGCAGTACTTC.

V and J are TRBV30 and TRBJ2-5, with 9 bases aligning to TRBD1. CDR3 size: 14 residues. V dropped 8 bases and J dropped 2; count of bases not matched to a gene: 9. Germline loops: CDR1 GTSNPN, CDR2 SVGIG (reference sequence). The DNA for the CDR3 is TGTGCCAGCACAGGGGGCCTGCCTCAAGAGACCCAGTACTTC. This sequence encodes CASTGGLPQETQYF.

V usage is TRBV7-2 and J usage is TRBJ1-3; D gene uncertain. In germline, CDR1 is SGHTA, CDR2 FQGNSA. Between the trimmed V and J ends, which lost 6 bases and 3 bases, there was a span of 9 bases. This CDR3 has 13 residues. The CDR3 coding sequence is TGTGCCAGCAGGGTATCTAATGGAAACACCATATATTTT. Protein: CASRVSNGNTIYF.

The V and J genes are TRBV7-2 and TRBJ2-7, with D unresolved. The CDR3 length is 15 residues. Trimming took off 4 bases at V and 3 bases at J, with 16 bases between the two ends. Germline V gene lookup returns CDR1 SGHTA and CDR2 FQGNSA. CDR3 coding DNA: TGTGCCAGCAGCTACGTTCCTGCGCCGAACTACGAGCAGTACTTC. This translates into CASSYVPAPNYEQYF.

The chain couples TRBV5-6 to TRBJ1-2; no reliable D call. This CDR3 has 14 amino acids. Germline assignment: CDR1 SGHDT and CDR2 YYEEEE. V was pared by 0 bases and J by 8 bases, with 14 bases between. The CDR3 bases are TGTGCCAGCAGCTTGGAGCCGAAGCTGAAGGGCTACACCTTC. Translating gives CASSLEPKLKGYTF.

This chain joins TRBV24-1 and TRBJ2-7; the D is unclear. Trimming pared 3 bases from V and 3 bases from J, leaving 8 bases between. This CDR3 region has 13 residues. Germline assignment: CDR1 KGHDR and CDR2 SFDVKD. CDR3 sequence (DNA): TGTGCCACCAGTGATAGTGCGTACTACGAGCAGTACTTC. Protein: CATSDSAYYEQYF.

V usage is TRBV30 and J usage is TRBJ1-1; D might be TRBD1 (5 bases). V was trimmed by 2 bases and J by 7 bases, leaving 11 bases between them. CDR1 is GTSNPN, CDR2 SVGIG, per germline (reference sequence). This CDR3 spans 12 amino acids. CDR3 sequence (DNA): TGTGCCTGGAGTCACTCACAGGATGAAGCTTTCTTT. This translates into CAWSHSQDEAFF.

The gene calls are TRBV5-8 and TRBJ1-1, with 8 bases lining up with TRBD1. CDR3 size: 14 residues. The germline CDR1 and CDR2 sequences are SGHTS and YDEGEE. Unmatched junction bases numbered 7, after V lost 4 bases and J lost 5 bases. CDR3 nucleotide sequence: TGTGCCAGCAGCCTGGACAGGGAAAATACTGAAGCTTTCTTT. This gives the protein CASSLDRENTEAFF.